These T cell receptor beta chains were read from a single sample in a study of CD8+ T cells in alopecia areata. Sequencing was performed with immunoSEQ multiplex PCR; in TCRdb, only in-frame clones are kept and a portion is missing. Of roughly 190,000 clones in the sample, 50% to 60% were seen once. The input for sequencing was CD4+ T cells sorted from blood, taken at week 4, from a patient treated with tofacitinib. These receptors came from a human donor with alopecia areata. Both conserved end residues are part of each CDR3. A D gene is named only where the DNA matches it firmly. Not all rows give a size; the values are once, few, many and, for expanded clones, a class.

J: TRBJ2-3; size: -; D: -; V: TRBV2; CDR3: CASGGAFTDTQYF; DNA: TGTGCCAGCGGGGGGGCCTTTACAGATACGCAGTATTTT
J: TRBJ2-5; size: few; D: -; V: TRBV29-1; CDR3: CSSGLKETQYF; DNA: TGCAGCTCCGGCCTAAAAGAGACCCAGTACTTC
J: TRBJ2-3; size: few; D: -; V: TRBV2; CDR3: CASSEINPPDTQYF; DNA: TGTGCCAGCAGTGAAATTAACCCCCCTGATACGCAGTATTTT
J: TRBJ2-3; size: -; D: TRBD1; V: TRBV5-1; CDR3: CASSLDRGRPDTQYF; DNA: TGCGCCAGCAGCCTCGACAGGGGAAGGCCAGATACGCAGTATTTT
J: TRBJ2-7; size: -; D: TRBD2; V: TRBV30; CDR3: CAWSVGLAGPGQYF; DNA: TGTGCCTGGAGTGTAGGACTAGCGGGACCGGGGCAGTACTTC
J: TRBJ2-7; size: few; D: -; V: TRBV13; CDR3: CASSSGTSRYEQYF; DNA: TGTGCCAGCAGCTCCGGGACCTCCCGGTACGAGCAGTACTTC
J: TRBJ2-3; size: -; D: TRBD2; V: TRBV27; CDR3: CASMGPPSGRYGDTQYF; DNA: TGTGCCAGCATGGGGCCTCCTAGCGGGAGATACGGTGATACGCAGTATTTT
J: TRBJ2-5; size: -; D: -; V: TRBV15; CDR3: CATSRVRRETQYF; DNA: TGTGCCACCAGCAGAGTTCGTCGGGAGACCCAGTACTTC
J: TRBJ1-3; size: -; D: -; V: TRBV29-1; CDR3: CSVEVGYTIYF; DNA: TGCAGCGTTGAAGTGGGGTACACCATATATTTT
J: TRBJ1-5; size: -; D: -; V: TRBV10-3; CDR3: CAISESRGNSNQPQHF; DNA: TGTGCCATCAGTGAGTCGAGAGGGAATAGCAATCAGCCCCAGCATTTT
J: TRBJ2-5; size: -; D: -; V: TRBV9; CDR3: CASSVALIETQYF; DNA: TGTGCCAGCAGCGTAGCTTTAATAGAGACCCAGTACTTC
J: TRBJ2-5; size: few; D: TRBD2; V: TRBV6-5; CDR3: CASSSSGNRETQYF; DNA: TGTGCCAGCAGTTCCAGCGGGAATCGGGAGACCCAGTACTTC
J: TRBJ1-5; size: -; D: -; V: TRBV10-3; CDR3: CAISELGSGSNQPQHF; DNA: TGTGCCATCAGTGAGCTGGGTTCAGGGAGCAATCAGCCCCAGCATTTT
J: TRBJ1-2; size: -; D: -; V: TRBV14; CDR3: CASSQDRLGGYTF; DNA: TGTGCCAGCAGCCAAGATAGGCTGGGAGGCTACACCTTC
J: TRBJ2-7; size: -; D: TRBD2; V: TRBV30; CDR3: CAWRGGTSFYEQYF; DNA: TGTGCCTGGAGGGGTGGGACTAGCTTCTACGAGCAGTACTTC
J: TRBJ2-5; size: -; D: -; V: TRBV28; CDR3: CASSWSGETQYF; DNA: TGTGCCAGCAGTTGGTCAGGAGAGACCCAGTACTTC
J: TRBJ2-1; size: -; D: -; V: TRBV30; CDR3: CASRVREGGVFSLFF; DNA: TGTGCCTCCCGCGTACGGGAAGGAGGGGTATTTTCGCTGTTCTTC
J: TRBJ2-6; size: -; D: -; V: TRBV7-3; CDR3: CASSPQGNSGANVLTF; DNA: TGTGCCAGCAGCCCACAGGGTAACTCTGGGGCCAACGTCCTGACTTTC
J: TRBJ2-1; size: few; D: -; V: TRBV7-3; CDR3: CASSFGNPNKRGEQFF; DNA: TGTGCCAGCAGCTTCGGGAATCCCAACAAGAGGGGTGAGCAGTTCTTC
J: TRBJ1-1; size: -; D: -; V: TRBV25-1; CDR3: CASSEQQTVRDTEAFF; DNA: TGTGCCAGCAGTGAACAACAGACAGTTCGGGACACTGAGGCTTTCTTT
J: TRBJ1-4; size: -; D: -; V: TRBV29-1; CDR3: CSVEGLNEKLFF; DNA: TGCAGCGTTGAAGGGCTAAATGAAAAACTGTTTTTT
J: TRBJ2-6; size: once; D: TRBD2; V: TRBV7-9; CDR3: CASSLVRTSGSSGANVLTF; DNA: TGTGCCAGCAGCTTAGTCCGGACTAGCGGGAGCTCTGGGGCCAACGTCCTGACTTTC